The entry below describes one T cell receptor beta chain. Its specificity is not known. The entry originates in a study of T-cell reconstitution after alpha-beta-depleted transplantation in children. Study observations and caveats: Once a year had passed after transplant, T-cell counts and diversity came mostly from newly produced T cells. At around two months after transplant, the alpha-beta T cells were reportedly derived from several hundred expanded clones that came from non-depleted graft cells.

This CDR3 contains 11 residues. Germline lookup yields CDR1 SQVTM and CDR2 ANQGSEA. V gave up 5 bases and J gave up 3 bases, with 6 bases separating them. Preparing the TCRbeta library involved the use of unique molecular identifiers. TCRdb used MiXCR to reprocess the PCR reads, holding one entry per CDR3 protein. The sample has roughly 110,000 distinct CDR3 sequences; around a tenth are singletons. The chain employs TRBV29-1 and TRBJ2-3; weak D call: TRBD2 (5 bases). The source material was PBMCs, sampled before TCRalphabeta/CD19-depleted stem cell transplant. This receptor was obtained from a boy younger than 10 with acute lymphoblastic leukemia, due to receive a stem cell transplant. The CDR3 DNA is TGCAGCGTTCGAGGGACAGATACGCAGTATTTT. It specifies CSVRGTDTQYF.